The 23 T cell receptor beta chains listed next were all sequenced from one sample in a study of T-cell reconstitution after alpha-beta-depleted transplantation in children. Molecular barcoding with unique molecular identifiers was used for the TCRbeta library. One entry per CDR3 protein results from TCRdb running MiXCR on the PCR reads. The sample comprises tens of thousands of distinct CDR3 sequences, roughly 5% of which are singletons, and about 19% rests with the top ten. Sequencing was performed on PBMCs, mostly from graft donor cells, taken 180 days after TCRalphabeta/CD19-depleted stem cell transplant. The source is a boy under two years old who had a stem cell transplant for acute myeloid leukemia, so the T cells may come from the graft donor.

Many counts were recorded for this clonotype. This chain links TRBV7-2 with TRBJ1-2; D is perhaps TRBD1 (5 bases). The CDR3 contains 13 residues. Trimming removed 4 bases from V and 6 bases from J, with 12 bases in between. CDR1 SGHTA and CDR2 FQGNSA come from the germline V gene. The CDR3 protein is CASSSAGGDGYTF. The CDR3 nucleotides are TGTGCCAGCAGCTCTGCGGGGGGGGATGGCTACACCTTC. Combining the CDR3 with reference TRBV7-2 and TRBJ1-2 gives the whole variable domain GAGVSQSPSNKVTEKGKDVELRCDPISGHTALYWYRQSLGQGLEFLIYFQGNSAPDKSGLPSDRFSAERTGGSVSTLTIQRTQQEDSAVYLCASSSAGGDGYTFGSGTRLTVV.

This clonotype was seen at least ten times. The V and J genes are TRBV3-1 and TRBJ2-1; 12 bases align to TRBD2. Per germline, CDR1 LGHDT and CDR2 YNNKEL (reference sequence). Unmatched junction bases numbered 5, after V lost 1 base and J lost 7 bases. This CDR3 contains 16 residues. CDR3 protein: CASSQVTSGGPNEQFF. The DNA of the CDR3 is TGTGCCAGCAGCCAAGTGACTAGCGGGGGACCGAATGAGCAGTTCTTC.

This clonotype was recorded at least ten times. The chain employs TRBV20-1 and TRBJ2-7; the D gene is possibly TRBD2 (5 bases). Trimming removed 0 bases from V and 5 bases from J, with 17 bases in between. The germline V gene encodes CDR1 DFQATT and CDR2 SNEGSKA (reference sequence). This CDR3 has 15 residues. This CDR3 is CSARDLISGYNEQYF. For the CDR3, the DNA is TGCAGTGCTAGAGATTTGATTTCGGGGTATAACGAGCAGTACTTC.

In this sample, this clonotype turned up many times. The genes are TRBV9 and TRBJ1-2; D may be TRBD1 (6 bases). CDR1 SGDLS and CDR2 YYNGEE come from the germline V gene. V was trimmed by 1 base and J by 3 bases, leaving 10 bases between them. This CDR3 spans 14 amino acids. CDR3 region: CASSVQGPDYGYTF. Here the CDR3 DNA reads TGTGCCAGCAGCGTACAGGGGCCGGACTATGGCTACACCTTC.

Ten or more counts support this clonotype. This chain connects TRBV3-1 to TRBJ2-2; TRBD1 agrees at 7 bases. V was pared by 5 bases and J by 4 bases, with 4 bases of the junction left unmatched. This CDR3 region has 14 residues. Germline V gene data show CDR1 as LGHDT and CDR2 as YNNKEL (reference sequence). CDR3: CASSTRTGTGELFF. The CDR3 DNA reads as TGTGCCAGCAGCACCCGGACAGGCACCGGGGAGCTGTTTTTT.

This clonotype has a count of ten or more. This chain joins TRBV20-1 and TRBJ2-7, with no clear D. In germline, CDR1 is DFQATT, CDR2 SNEGSKA (reference sequence). V lost 0 bases and J lost 1, with 7 bases in between. This CDR3 has 13 amino acids. The CDR3 protein is CSARDGVSYEQYV. Written as DNA, the CDR3 is TGCAGTGCTAGAGATGGCGTTTCCTACGAGCAGTACGTC.

This clonotype was seen repeatedly, ten times or more. The rearrangement joins TRBV2 to TRBJ2-7, with 8 bases lining up with TRBD2. Germline trimming cut 1 base from V and 3 bases from J; bases unmatched to any gene: 2. CDR1 is SNHLY and CDR2 is FYNNEI in the germline V gene. The CDR3 totals 14 residues. The CDR3 reads CASSEDSGGYEQYV. CDR3 nucleotide sequence: TGTGCCAGCAGTGAAGACAGCGGGGGCTACGAGCAGTACGTC.

There are many counts of this clonotype. V is TRBV6-5 and J is TRBJ2-1; 7 bases fit TRBD1. The CDR3 is 14 residues long. Germline V gives CDR1 MNHEY, CDR2 SVGAGI. V was clipped by 6 bases and J by 1 base; unmatched bases: 3. The CDR3 protein is CASSSGQSYNEQFF. The CDR3 DNA follows: TGTGCCAGCAGCTCGGGACAGTCCTACAATGAGCAGTTCTTC.

This clonotype was found many times. V and J are TRBV12-3 or TRBV12-4 and TRBJ1-5; D not resolved. CDR3 length: 12 amino acids. Trimming removed 3 bases from V and 4 bases from J, with 4 bases in between. The chain's CDR3 is CASSFLNQPQHF. Here the CDR3 DNA reads TGTGCCAGCAGTTTTTTAAATCAGCCCCAGCATTTT.

This clonotype was seen repeatedly, ten times or more. V and J are TRBV6-5 and TRBJ1-1; D remains unclear. The germline CDR1 and CDR2 sequences are MNHEY and SVGAGI. The CDR3 is 11 amino acids. V shed 7 bases and J shed 3 bases, with 6 bases lying between them. The CDR3 nucleotides read TGTGCCAGCATCGCCTACACTGAAGCTTTCTTT. Translation: CASIAYTEAFF.

This clonotype was seen repeatedly, ten times or more. The chain uses TRBV7-9 and TRBJ2-3; TRBD1 matches at 8 bases. Germline V lookup: CDR1 SEHNR, CDR2 FQNEAQ (reference sequence). The CDR3 loop spans 16 amino acids. V lost 6 bases and J lost 3; bases outside the gene matches: 11. The CDR3, as DNA: TGTGCCAGCAGTCTTCGTACAGGGGGTCGAACAGATACGCAGTATTTT. Its protein is CASSLRTGGRTDTQYF. The full variable domain, with the rest looked up from reference TRBV7-9 and TRBJ2-3, is DTGVSQNPRHKITKRGQNVTFRCDPISEHNRLYWYRQTLGQGPEFLTYFQNEAQLEKSRLLSDRFSAERPKGSFSTLEIQRTEQGDSAMYLCASSLRTGGRTDTQYFGPGTRLTVL.

In its sample, this clonotype was seen many times. The V call is TRBV7-3, the J call TRBJ2-1, with 8 bases fitting TRBD2. V gave up 5 bases and J gave up 4 bases; unmatched junction bases: 10. The CDR3 runs 16 residues. CDR1 is SGHTA, CDR2 FQGTGA, per germline. The CDR3 nucleotides read TGTGCCAGCAGCCCAGGGGTCGGGGGGGTTTACAATGAGCAGTTCTTC. It yields the protein CASSPGVGGVYNEQFF.

The sample holds many counts of this clonotype. V is TRBV5-6 and J is TRBJ2-5; 8 positions match TRBD1. The CDR3 sequence is 14 residues long. V shed 2 bases and J 4 bases; nucleotides not matched to a gene: 4. Germline loops: CDR1 SGHDT, CDR2 YYEEEE. Here the CDR3 DNA reads TGTGCCAGCAGCTTCCCCACAGGGGGAGAGACCCAGTACTTC. Encoded protein: CASSFPTGGETQYF. The whole variable domain, filled in from reference TRBV5-6 and TRBJ2-5, reads DAGVTQSPTHLIKTRGQQVTLRCSPKSGHDTVSWYQQALGQGPQFIFQYYEEEERQRGNFPDRFSGHQFPNYSSELNVNALLLGDSALYLCASSFPTGGETQYFGPGTRLLVL.

There are many counts of this clonotype. The chain couples TRBV12-3 or TRBV12-4 to TRBJ2-5; no reliable D call. The CDR3 spans 14 residues. V lost 1 base and J 1 base, leaving 7 bases between the germline ends. The CDR3: CASSLVGLQETQYF. In DNA form, the CDR3 reads TGTGCCAGCAGTTTAGTGGGTCTCCAAGAGACCCAGTACTTC.

At least ten counts were recorded for this clonotype. The chain couples TRBV29-1 to TRBJ2-1; 8 positions match TRBD1. Germline V lookup: CDR1 SQVTM, CDR2 ANQGSEA. The CDR3 spans 15 residues. Trimming at V came to 4 bases and at J to 0 bases, leaving 5 bases not matched to a gene. The CDR3 protein is CSVGGGQGSYNEQFF. In DNA form, the CDR3 reads TGCAGCGTTGGGGGCGGACAGGGCTCCTACAATGAGCAGTTCTTC.

This clonotype was found many times. The chain is built from TRBV2 and TRBJ1-1, with D hard to call. Trimming removed 5 bases from V and 4 bases from J, with 14 bases in between. The germline CDR1 and CDR2 sequences are SNHLY and FYNNEI. The CDR3 consists of 14 residues. DNA for the CDR3: TGTGCCAGCAGTCTTGACGGGTCGTTCACTGAAGCTTTCTTT. It is translated as CASSLDGSFTEAFF.

This clonotype showed up many times. The V call is TRBV5-1, the J call TRBJ2-1; 14 nucleotides match TRBD2. The CDR3 has 19 residues. V shed 4 bases and J 6 bases; nucleotides not matched to a gene: 15. In germline, CDR1 is SGHRS, CDR2 YFSETQ. The DNA of the CDR3 is TGCGCCAGCAGCCGACTAGCGGGGGGGGTAAGTAGGGAAACCAATGAGCAGTTCTTC. It encodes CASSRLAGGVSRETNEQFF.

This clonotype showed up many times. V usage is TRBV12-3 or TRBV12-4 and J usage is TRBJ2-5; D is possibly TRBD1 or TRBD2 (5 bases each). This CDR3 contains 13 residues. Trimming removed 5 bases from V and 7 bases from J, with 14 bases in between. The CDR3 protein is CASSERNGGTQYF. The CDR3 DNA follows: TGTGCCAGCAGTGAAAGAAATGGGGGGACCCAGTACTTC.

By share, this clonotype ranks as medium-sized (0.01 to 0.1%). CDR3 in amino acids: CASSGQGAYEQYF. The DNA for the CDR3 is TGTGCCAGCAGTGGACAGGGTGCATACGAGCAGTACTTC. The chain combines TRBV9 with TRBJ2-7; 8 bases match TRBD1. The germline V gene encodes CDR1 SGDLS and CDR2 YYNGEE. There are 13 residues in the CDR3. The junction had 5 bases not matched to a gene; V was cut back by 5 bases and J by 4 bases.

This clonotype was counted at least ten times. V usage is TRBV5-1 and J usage is TRBJ2-2; D possibly corresponds to TRBD1 (5 bases). Trimming stripped 0 bases from V and 3 bases from J, with 15 bases between. The CDR3 is 17 residues long. From germline, CDR1 is SGHRS and CDR2 YFSETQ. The CDR3 region is CASSLEQGLSYTGELFF. The CDR3 DNA reads TGCGCCAGCAGCTTGGAGCAGGGCCTTTCCTACACCGGGGAGCTGTTTTTT.

This clonotype was detected ten times or more. The V call is TRBV4-1, the J call TRBJ1-4; D perhaps matches TRBD1 (5 bases). The germline V gene has CDR1 MGHRA and CDR2 YSYEKL. V was pared by 2 bases and J by 5 bases, with 15 bases between. CDR3 length: 16 residues. In DNA, the CDR3 is TGCGCCAGCAGCCAACGGACAAGGTTTCCGAATGAAAAACTGTTTTTT. Protein: CASSQRTRFPNEKLFF.

This clonotype was observed many times. The chain joins TRBV9 to TRBJ1-2; 10 bases are a match to TRBD1. The CDR3 has 16 residues. V lost 3 bases and J lost 4; bases outside the gene matches: 9. Looked up from germline, CDR1 is SGDLS and CDR2 is YYNGEE. The CDR3 loop reads CASSDTMTGGAYGYTF. The CDR3 DNA reads as TGTGCCAGCAGCGACACTATGACAGGGGGCGCCTATGGCTACACCTTC. Together with reference TRBV9 and TRBJ1-2, the CDR3 gives the full variable domain: DSGVTQTPKHLITATGQRVTLRCSPRSGDLSVYWYQQSLDQGLQFLIQYYNGEERAKGNILERFSAQQFPDLHSELNLSSLELGDSALYFCASSDTMTGGAYGYTFGSGTRLTVV.

This clonotype was detected many times. V gene TRBV12-3 or TRBV12-4 combines with J gene TRBJ2-1; perhaps TRBD2 as D (5 bases). V lost 6 bases, J lost 8 bases, and 17 bases lay in between. This CDR3 spans 14 amino acids. CDR3 sequence (DNA): TGTGCCAGCAGGTCCGGTGTGGCCGGGGATGAGCAGTTCTTC. Protein product: CASRSGVAGDEQFF.